The 21 T cell receptor beta chains listed next were all sequenced from one sample in a study of blood T cell repertoires in COVID-19 (dated by TCRdb to the early 2020s). Libraries were prepared through the immunoSEQ multiplex PCR assay. TCRdb's version of the immuneACCESS table is confined to in-frame rearrangements and falls short of the full clone set. An unresolved V gene accounts for under half of the shortfall where checked; the remainder is of unknown origin. The sample yields under 400,000 clones; about nine tenths were counted once. 0.95% to 1.1% of the sample is in the top ten clones. The sequenced sample was PBMCs or T cells enriched from blood (not recorded which). Every receptor here comes from a woman in her twenties or thirties who had been exposed to COVID-19.

The CDR3 reads CASSTQGAATDTQYF. The CDR3 nucleotides read TGCGCCAGCAGTACCCAGGGGGCGGCCACAGATACGCAGTATTTT. This chain joins TRBV5-1 and TRBJ2-3; TRBD1 aligns across 8 bases. Germline lookup yields CDR1 SGHRS and CDR2 YFSETQ. The CDR3 extends over 15 amino acids. V shed 5 bases, J shed 2 bases, and the junction held 7 bases outside the gene matches.

This clone was recorded only once. The V gene is TRBV27, the J gene TRBJ1-5; no reliable D call. The V gene's germline CDR1 is MNHEY and CDR2 SMNVEV (reference sequence). V gave up 1 base and J gave up 0 bases, with 13 bases separating them. The CDR3 totals 17 residues. The DNA of the CDR3 is TGTGCCAGCAGTTTATTGGGCAGCATCTATAGCAATCAGCCCCAGCATTTT. It specifies CASSLLGSIYSNQPQHF.

The rearrangement links TRBV7-8 to TRBJ2-7; possibly TRBD2 for D (6 bases). CDR1 SGHVS and CDR2 FQNEAQ come from the germline V gene. The V gene lost 5 bases and the J gene lost 2 bases, with 25 bases spanning the gap. There are 18 residues in the CDR3. CDR3 amino acids: CASSRGGHLDYVTYEQYF. In DNA form, the CDR3 reads TGTGCCAGCAGCCGAGGCGGTCATTTGGACTACGTGACCTACGAGCAGTACTTC.

This chain links TRBV27 with TRBJ2-7; D is uncertain. Per germline, CDR1 MNHEY and CDR2 SMNVEV (reference sequence). With 2 bases removed from V and 6 bases from J, the gap between germline ends came to 14 bases. The CDR3 contains 14 residues. The CDR3 is CASSLNRVTTEQYF. In nucleotides, the CDR3 is TGTGCCAGCAGTTTAAATCGGGTCACTACCGAGCAGTACTTC.

The rearrangement joins TRBV15 to TRBJ1-5; the match to TRBD1 covers 8 bases. V shed 4 bases and J 5 bases; nucleotides not matched to a gene: 4. The CDR3 contains 14 residues. Germline assignment: CDR1 LNHNV and CDR2 YYDKDF (reference sequence). CDR3 sequence reads: CATSTDRGHQPQHF. The CDR3 bases are TGTGCCACCAGCACAGACAGGGGCCATCAGCCCCAGCATTTT.

This clone was detected many times. J is TRBJ1-2 and V is TRBV5-1; TRBD1 agrees at 8 bases. The CDR3 sequence is 14 residues long. The germline CDR1 and CDR2 sequences are SGHRS and YFSETQ. Losses at the gene ends were 0 bases for V and 7 bases for J; bases not matched to a gene: 5. CDR3 protein: CASSLGQGLGGYTF. CDR3 DNA sequence: TGCGCCAGCAGCTTGGGACAGGGGCTCGGTGGCTACACCTTC.

The V and J genes are TRBV5-5 and TRBJ1-1; D gene ambiguous. The CDR3 extends over 12 amino acids. CDR1 is SGHKS and CDR2 is YYEKEE in the germline V gene (reference sequence). The germline V and J ends were trimmed by 7 bases and 4 bases, with 11 bases remaining between them. CDR3 amino acids: CASGGVGTEAFF. As DNA, the CDR3 is TGTGCCAGCGGCGGGGTGGGCACTGAAGCTTTCTTT. The variable domain in full, with the rest retrieved from reference TRBV5-5 and TRBJ1-1, is DAGVTQSPTHLIKTRGQQVTLRCSPISGHKSVSWYQQVLGQGPQFIFQYYEKEERGRGNFPDRFSARQFPNYSSELNVNALLLGDSALYLCASGGVGTEAFFGQGTRLTVV.

DNA of the CDR3: TGTGCCACCAGTGATTTTAGTCGCTACACCTTC. It specifies CATSDFSRYTF. V and J are TRBV24-1 and TRBJ1-2, with D hard to call. CDR1 KGHDR and CDR2 SFDVKD come from the germline V gene. The CDR3 sequence is 11 residues long. V was clipped by 1 base and J by 9 bases, with 5 bases between them.

J is TRBJ2-5 and V is TRBV21-1; TRBD2 is the table's D call, not checked against the DNA. TRBV21-1 has pseudogene status. The CDR3 runs to 15 residues. The CDR3 protein is CATHQPGTGKETQYF. CDR3 coding DNA: TGTGCCACCCACCAACCGGGGACTGGAAAAGAGACCCAGTACTTC.

This clone was observed once. CDR3 sequence (DNA): TGTGCCTGGAGGGGCAGGGCTTCGTACGAGCAGTACTTC. It encodes CAWRGRASYEQYF. The chain combines TRBV30 with TRBJ2-7, with D possibly being TRBD1 (5 bases). The germline CDR1 and CDR2 sequences are GTSNPN and SVGIG (reference sequence). This CDR3 has 13 amino acids. The V and J ends lost 3 bases and 4 bases respectively, with 13 bases between them.

This chain joins TRBV7-3 and TRBJ1-4; D unresolved. The CDR3 totals 13 residues. The germline V gene encodes CDR1 SGHTA and CDR2 FQGTGA. Deletions cut 4 bases from V and 3 bases from J, with 6 bases between. CDR3 DNA sequence: TGTGCCAGCAGCTCCGTAGCTAATGAAAAACTGTTTTTT. It specifies CASSSVANEKLFF.

This clone was recorded once. The chain carries TRBV19 and TRBJ2-7; D unclear. This CDR3 is 13 amino acids long. Germline CDR1 reads LNHDA; CDR2 reads SQIVND (reference sequence). Between the trimmed V and J ends, which lost 1 base and 7 bases, there was a span of 11 bases. In nucleotides, the CDR3 is TGTGCCAGTAGTATAGGACAAGACCTGGAGCAGTACTTC. It yields the protein CASSIGQDLEQYF.

V is TRBV7-9 and J is TRBJ2-7; D may be TRBD2 (6 bases). CDR1 SEHNR and CDR2 FQNEAQ come from the germline V gene (reference sequence). The V end was cut by 7 bases, the J end by 4 bases, with 17 bases between. This CDR3 is 14 amino acids long. CDR3: CASTPAEGPYEQYF. CDR3 DNA: TGTGCCAGCACCCCCGCGGAGGGCCCTTACGAGCAGTACTTC.

V gene TRBV7-2 combines with J gene TRBJ1-1; D may be TRBD1 (6 bases). Trimming stripped 5 bases from V and 2 bases from J, with 12 bases between. From germline, CDR1 is SGHTA and CDR2 FQGNSA. This CDR3 has 14 amino acids. CDR3 residues: CASSMTGQNTEAFF. As DNA, the CDR3 is TGTGCCAGCAGCATGACAGGTCAAAACACTGAAGCTTTCTTT. Full variable domain (outside the CDR3, taken from reference TRBV7-2 and TRBJ1-1): GAGVSQSPSNKVTEKGKDVELRCDPISGHTALYWYRQSLGQGLEFLIYFQGNSAPDKSGLPSDRFSAERTGGSVSTLTIQRTQQEDSAVYLCASSMTGQNTEAFFGQGTRLTVV.

In this sample, this clone turned up once. The chain couples TRBV20-1 to TRBJ1-4; unclear D gene. Germline V gives CDR1 DFQATT, CDR2 SNEGSKA (reference sequence). CDR3 length: 12 residues. V shed 3 bases and J shed 8 bases, with 10 bases lying between them. The DNA for the CDR3 is TGCAGTGCTAGTCGATACGGGGAAAAACTGTTTTTT. Its protein product is CSASRYGEKLFF.

For the CDR3, the DNA is TGTGCCAGCAGTGAAGCCCCACAAAGAGCCAAAAACATTCAGTACTTC. Encoded protein: CASSEAPQRAKNIQYF. This rearrangement joins TRBV6-1 to TRBJ2-4; D gene ambiguous. Deletions cut 0 bases from V and 0 bases from J, with 9 bases between. The CDR3 runs 16 residues. Per germline, CDR1 MNHNS and CDR2 SASEGT.

This clone occurred a few times. The chain couples TRBV6-5 to TRBJ1-5, with D perhaps TRBD1 (5 bases). This CDR3 spans 15 amino acids. Trimming cost V 6 bases and J 1 base, with 13 bases left between them. Per the germline V gene, CDR1 is MNHEY and CDR2 is SVGAGI. CDR3 loop: CASRHSGESNQPQHF. The CDR3 DNA reads TGTGCCAGCAGGCATTCGGGGGAAAGCAATCAGCCCCAGCATTTT.

The chain uses TRBV28 and TRBJ2-1, with D possibly being TRBD2 (5 bases). The CDR3 consists of 15 residues. Germline CDR1 MDHEN, CDR2 SYDVKM. V was clipped by 7 bases and J by 2 bases, with 15 bases between them. CDR3 sequence: CASIRRSNAYNEQFF. The CDR3 nucleotides read TGTGCCAGCATTCGGAGGAGTAACGCCTACAATGAGCAGTTCTTC.

J is TRBJ2-1 and V is TRBV27; 13 bases match TRBD2. Germline-derived CDR1 and CDR2 are MNHEY and SMNVEV (reference sequence). J lost 4 bases, V lost 2 bases, and 11 bases had no gene match. The CDR3 has 19 residues. The CDR3 DNA is TGTGCCAGCAGTTTAGCGATACTAGCGGGAGGGTACCGGTACAATGAGCAGTTCTTC. It translates to CASSLAILAGGYRYNEQFF.

The chain employs TRBV5-1 and TRBJ1-2; weak D call: TRBD1 (6 bases). This CDR3 region has 12 residues. From germline, CDR1 is SGHRS and CDR2 YFSETQ. V lost 7 bases to trimming and J lost 4 bases, with 11 bases between them. CDR3 protein: CASSDSTYGYTF. CDR3 nucleotide sequence: TGCGCCAGCTCGGACAGTACCTATGGCTACACCTTC.

This clone came up a few times. The chain has TRBV7-2 and TRBJ1-4; tentative D call: TRBD1 (5 bases). The CDR3 runs to 16 residues. Between the trimmed V and J ends, which lost 1 base and 8 bases, there was a span of 17 bases. Germline lookup yields CDR1 SGHTA and CDR2 FQGNSA. CDR3 bases: TGTGCCAGCAGCTTAGTCGGTGGGGGACTAGGAGAAAAACTGTTTTTT. This codes for CASSLVGGGLGEKLFF.